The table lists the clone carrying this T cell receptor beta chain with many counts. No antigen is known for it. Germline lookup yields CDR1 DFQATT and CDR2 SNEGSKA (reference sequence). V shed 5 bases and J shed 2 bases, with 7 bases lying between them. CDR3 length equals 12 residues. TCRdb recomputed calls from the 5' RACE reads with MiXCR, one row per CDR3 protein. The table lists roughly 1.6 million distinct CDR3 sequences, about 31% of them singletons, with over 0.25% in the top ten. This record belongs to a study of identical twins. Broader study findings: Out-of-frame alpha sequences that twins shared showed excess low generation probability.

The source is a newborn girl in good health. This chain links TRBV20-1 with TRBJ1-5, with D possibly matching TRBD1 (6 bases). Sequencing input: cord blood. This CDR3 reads CSASGGNQPQHF. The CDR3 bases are TGCAGTGCTTCAGGGGGCAATCAGCCCCAGCATTTT.